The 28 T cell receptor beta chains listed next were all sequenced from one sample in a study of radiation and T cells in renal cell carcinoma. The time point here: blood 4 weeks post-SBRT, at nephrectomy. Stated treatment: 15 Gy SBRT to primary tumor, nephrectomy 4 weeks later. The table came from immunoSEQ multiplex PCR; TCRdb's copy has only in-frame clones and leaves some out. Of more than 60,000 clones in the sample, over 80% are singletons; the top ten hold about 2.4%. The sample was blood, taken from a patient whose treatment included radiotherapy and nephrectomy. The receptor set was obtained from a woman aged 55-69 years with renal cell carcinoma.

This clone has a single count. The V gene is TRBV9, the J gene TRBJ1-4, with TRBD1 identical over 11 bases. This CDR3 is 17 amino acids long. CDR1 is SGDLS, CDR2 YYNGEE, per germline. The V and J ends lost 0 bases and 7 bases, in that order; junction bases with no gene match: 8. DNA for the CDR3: TGTGCCAGCAGCGTAGGTCTCGGACAGGGGGCATTTGAAAAACTGTTTTTT. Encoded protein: CASSVGLGQGAFEKLFF.

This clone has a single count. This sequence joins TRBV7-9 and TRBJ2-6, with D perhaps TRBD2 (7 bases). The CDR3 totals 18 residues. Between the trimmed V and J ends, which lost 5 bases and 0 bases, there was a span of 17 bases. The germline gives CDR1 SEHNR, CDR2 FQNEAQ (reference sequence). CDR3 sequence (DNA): TGTGCCAGCAGCGGGGGGGCAGGCCTAAGCTCTGGGGCCAACGTCCTGACTTTC. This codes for CASSGGAGLSSGANVLTF.

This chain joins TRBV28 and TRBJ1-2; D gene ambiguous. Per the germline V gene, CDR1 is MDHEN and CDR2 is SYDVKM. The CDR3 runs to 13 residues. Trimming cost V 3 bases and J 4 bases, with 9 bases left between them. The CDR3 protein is CASSLGGIYGYTF. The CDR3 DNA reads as TGTGCCAGCAGTTTGGGAGGGATCTATGGCTACACCTTC.

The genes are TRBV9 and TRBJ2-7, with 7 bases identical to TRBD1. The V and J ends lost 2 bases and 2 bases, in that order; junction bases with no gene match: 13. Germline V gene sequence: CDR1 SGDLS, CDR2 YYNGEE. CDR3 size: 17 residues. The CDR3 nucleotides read TGTGCCAGCAGCGTTCTGTCCGAGACAGGGAATACCTACGAGCAGTACTTC. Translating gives CASSVLSETGNTYEQYF.

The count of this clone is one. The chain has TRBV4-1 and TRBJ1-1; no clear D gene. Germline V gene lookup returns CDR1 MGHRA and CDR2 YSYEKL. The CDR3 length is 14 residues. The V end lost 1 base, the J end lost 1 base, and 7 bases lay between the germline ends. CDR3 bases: TGCGCCAGCAGCCAAGTGGGTCAGAACACTGAAGCTTTCTTT. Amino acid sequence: CASSQVGQNTEAFF.

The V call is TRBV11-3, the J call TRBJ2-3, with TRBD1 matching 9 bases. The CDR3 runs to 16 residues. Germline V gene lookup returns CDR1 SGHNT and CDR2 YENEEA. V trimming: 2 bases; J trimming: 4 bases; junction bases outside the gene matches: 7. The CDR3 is CASSLSGTGYPDTQYF. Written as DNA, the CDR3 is TGTGCCAGCAGCTTAAGCGGGACAGGGTACCCAGATACGCAGTATTTT.

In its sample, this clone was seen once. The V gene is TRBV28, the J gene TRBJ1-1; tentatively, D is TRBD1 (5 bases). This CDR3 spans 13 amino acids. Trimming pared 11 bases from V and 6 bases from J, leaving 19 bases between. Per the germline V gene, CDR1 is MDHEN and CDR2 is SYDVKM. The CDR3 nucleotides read TGTGCCGCACAGGCTTCCGAAGTGGCTGAAGCTTTCTTT. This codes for CAAQASEVAEAFF.

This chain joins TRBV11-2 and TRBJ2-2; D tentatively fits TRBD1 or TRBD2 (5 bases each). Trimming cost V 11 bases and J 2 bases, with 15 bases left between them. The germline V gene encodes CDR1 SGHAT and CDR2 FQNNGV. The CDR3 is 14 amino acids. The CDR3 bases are TGTGCCTGCCCGGGGCGGACTAACACCGGGGAGCTGTTTTTT. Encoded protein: CACPGRTNTGELFF.

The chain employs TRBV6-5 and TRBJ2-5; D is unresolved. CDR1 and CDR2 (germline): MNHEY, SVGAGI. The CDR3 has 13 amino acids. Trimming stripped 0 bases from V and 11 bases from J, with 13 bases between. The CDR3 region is CASSYSFSGKQYF. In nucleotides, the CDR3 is TGTGCCAGCAGTTACTCCTTTTCCGGCAAGCAGTACTTC.

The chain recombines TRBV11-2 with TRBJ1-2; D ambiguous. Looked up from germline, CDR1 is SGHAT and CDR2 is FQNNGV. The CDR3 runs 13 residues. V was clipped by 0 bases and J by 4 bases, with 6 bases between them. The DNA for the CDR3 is TGTGCCAGCAGCTTAGACAGCTTCTATGGCTACACCTTC. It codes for CASSLDSFYGYTF.

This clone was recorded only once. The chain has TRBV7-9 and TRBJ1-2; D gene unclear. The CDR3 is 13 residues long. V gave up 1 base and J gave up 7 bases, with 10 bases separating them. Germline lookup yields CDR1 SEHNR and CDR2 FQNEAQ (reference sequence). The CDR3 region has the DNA TGTGCCAGCAGCTTAGATGAGGGCTCTGGCTACACCTTC. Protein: CASSLDEGSGYTF.

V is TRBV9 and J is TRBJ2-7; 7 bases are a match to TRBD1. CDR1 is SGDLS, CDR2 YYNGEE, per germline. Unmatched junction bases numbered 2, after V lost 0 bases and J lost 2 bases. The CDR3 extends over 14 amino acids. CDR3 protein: CASSVATGAYEQYF. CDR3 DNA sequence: TGTGCCAGCAGCGTAGCTACAGGGGCCTACGAGCAGTACTTC.

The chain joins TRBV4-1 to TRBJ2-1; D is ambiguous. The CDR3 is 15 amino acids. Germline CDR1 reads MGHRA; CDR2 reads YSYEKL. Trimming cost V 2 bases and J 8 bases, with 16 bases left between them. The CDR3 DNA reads TGCGCCAGCAGCCAAATGGTAAAGGGAAGCGATGAGCAGTTCTTC. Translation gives CASSQMVKGSDEQFF.

CDR3 nucleotides: TGTGCCAGCAGTTTGGGTCCCGAGGACGTTCAGCCCCAGCATTTT. Translation gives CASSLGPEDVQPQHF. V usage is TRBV6-6 and J usage is TRBJ1-5; D unresolved. The CDR3 has 15 amino acids. V was shortened by 4 bases and J by 6 bases, with 16 bases between the two germline ends. The germline CDR1 and CDR2 sequences are MNHNY and SVGAGI (reference sequence).

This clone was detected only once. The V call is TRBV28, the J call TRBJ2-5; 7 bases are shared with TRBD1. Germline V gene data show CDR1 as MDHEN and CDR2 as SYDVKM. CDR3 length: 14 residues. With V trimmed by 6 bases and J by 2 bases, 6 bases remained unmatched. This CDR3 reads CASRPTRGQETQYF. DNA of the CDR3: TGTGCCAGCAGGCCTACCAGGGGGCAAGAGACCCAGTACTTC.

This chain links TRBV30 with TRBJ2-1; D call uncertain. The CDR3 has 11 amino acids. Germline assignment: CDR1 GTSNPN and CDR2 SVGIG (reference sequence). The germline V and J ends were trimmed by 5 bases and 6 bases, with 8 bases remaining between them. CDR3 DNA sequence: TGTGCCTGGCAAAATAGCAATGAGCAGTTCTTC. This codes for CAWQNSNEQFF.

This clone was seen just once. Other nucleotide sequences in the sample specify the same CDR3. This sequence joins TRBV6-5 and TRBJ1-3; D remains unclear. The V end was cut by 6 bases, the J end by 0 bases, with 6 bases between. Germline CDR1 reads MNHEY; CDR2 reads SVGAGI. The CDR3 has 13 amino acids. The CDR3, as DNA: TGTGCCAGCAGCGAGAGCTCTGGAAACACCATATATTTT. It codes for CASSESSGNTIYF.

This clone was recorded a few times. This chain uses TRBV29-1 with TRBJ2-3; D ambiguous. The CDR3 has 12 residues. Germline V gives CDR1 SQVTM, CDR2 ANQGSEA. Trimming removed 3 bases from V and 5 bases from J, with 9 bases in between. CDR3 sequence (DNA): TGCAGCGTTGAGGGTAGAGGAGATACGCAGTATTTT. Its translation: CSVEGRGDTQYF.

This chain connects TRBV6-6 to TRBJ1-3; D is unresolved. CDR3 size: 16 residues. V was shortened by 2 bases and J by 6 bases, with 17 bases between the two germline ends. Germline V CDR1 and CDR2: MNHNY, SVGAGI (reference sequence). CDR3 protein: CASSYGSERKANTIYF. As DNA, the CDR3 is TGTGCCAGCAGTTACGGGTCCGAAAGGAAGGCAAACACCATATATTTT.

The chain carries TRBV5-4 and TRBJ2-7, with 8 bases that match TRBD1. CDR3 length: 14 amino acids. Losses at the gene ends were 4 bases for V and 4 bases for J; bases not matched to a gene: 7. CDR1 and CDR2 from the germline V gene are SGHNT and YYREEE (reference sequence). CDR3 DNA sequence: TGTGCCAGCAGCGCGGGACAGGACCCTTACGAGCAGTACTTC. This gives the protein CASSAGQDPYEQYF.

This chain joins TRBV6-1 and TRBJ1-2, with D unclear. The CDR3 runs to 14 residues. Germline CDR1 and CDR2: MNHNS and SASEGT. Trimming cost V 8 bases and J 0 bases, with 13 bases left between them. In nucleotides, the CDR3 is TGTGCCAGCTCGGTCGGGTATACTAACTATGGCTACACCTTC. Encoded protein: CASSVGYTNYGYTF.

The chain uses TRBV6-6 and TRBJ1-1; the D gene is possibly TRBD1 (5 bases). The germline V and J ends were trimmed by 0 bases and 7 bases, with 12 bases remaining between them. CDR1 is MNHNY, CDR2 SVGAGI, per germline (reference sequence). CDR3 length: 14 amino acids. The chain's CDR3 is CASSYSEGTIEAFF. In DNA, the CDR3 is TGTGCCAGCAGTTACTCGGAGGGGACTATTGAAGCTTTCTTT.

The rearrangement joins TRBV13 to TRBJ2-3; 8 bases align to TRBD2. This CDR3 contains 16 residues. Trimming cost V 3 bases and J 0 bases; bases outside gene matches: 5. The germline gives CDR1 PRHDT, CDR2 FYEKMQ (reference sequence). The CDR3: CASSFGGAGSTDTQYF. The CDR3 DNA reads TGTGCCAGCAGCTTCGGGGGGGCGGGGAGCACAGATACGCAGTATTTT.

The CDR3 DNA reads TGTGCCACCAGCAGAGACCCAGGGGGCGCAGAGACCCAGTACTTC. Translation: CATSRDPGGAETQYF. V gene TRBV15 combines with J gene TRBJ2-5; 8 bases are a match to TRBD1. There are 15 residues in the CDR3. The V gene's germline CDR1 is LNHNV and CDR2 YYDKDF (reference sequence). With V trimmed by 0 bases and J by 4 bases, 4 bases remained unmatched.

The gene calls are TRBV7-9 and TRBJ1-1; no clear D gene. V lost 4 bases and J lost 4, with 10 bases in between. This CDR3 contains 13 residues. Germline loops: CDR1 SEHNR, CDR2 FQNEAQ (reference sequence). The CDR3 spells CASSWGSGTEAFF. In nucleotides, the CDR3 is TGTGCCAGCAGCTGGGGTAGTGGCACTGAAGCTTTCTTT.

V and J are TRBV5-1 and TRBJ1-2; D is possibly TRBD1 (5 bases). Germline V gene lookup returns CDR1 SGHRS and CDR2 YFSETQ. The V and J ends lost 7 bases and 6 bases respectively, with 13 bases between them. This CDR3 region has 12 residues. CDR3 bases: TGCGCCAGCCGCAGGGAACTTGATGGCTACACCTTC. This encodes CASRRELDGYTF. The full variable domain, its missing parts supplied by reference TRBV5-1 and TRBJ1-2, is KAGVTQTPRYLIKTRGQQVTLSCSPISGHRSVSWYQQTPGQGLQFLFEYFSETQRNKGNFPGRFSGRQFSNSRSEMNVSTLELGDSALYLCASRRELDGYTFGSGTRLTVV.

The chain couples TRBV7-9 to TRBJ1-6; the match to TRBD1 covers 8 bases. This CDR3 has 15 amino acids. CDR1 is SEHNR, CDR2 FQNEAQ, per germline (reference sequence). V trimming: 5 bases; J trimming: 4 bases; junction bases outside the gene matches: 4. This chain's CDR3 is CASSLGTGYNSPLHF. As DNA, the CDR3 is TGTGCCAGCAGCCTGGGGACAGGATATAATTCACCCCTCCACTTT.

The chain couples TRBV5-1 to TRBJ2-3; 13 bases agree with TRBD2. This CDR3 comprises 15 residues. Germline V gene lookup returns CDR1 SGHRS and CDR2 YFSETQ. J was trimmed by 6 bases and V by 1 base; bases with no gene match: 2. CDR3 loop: CASSLTSGGADTQYF. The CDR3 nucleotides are TGCGCCAGCAGCTTGACTAGCGGGGGGGCCGATACGCAGTATTTT.